These T cell receptor beta chains were read from a single sample in a study of blood T cells in healthy people across ages. A single record per CDR3 protein comes from TCRdb applying MiXCR to the 5' RACE reads. The sample has about 800,000 distinct CDR3 sequences; about 62% are singletons. Sequenced material: blood. The receptors stem from a man under 40 in good health. Both conserved end residues are part of each CDR3. The D gene is left open where the match is weak. The size of a clone is reported for some rows only, either as once, few or many, or as a class for expanded clones.

D	J	V	size	CDR3	DNA
.	TRBJ2-1	TRBV18	.	CASSPIKKNEQFF	TGTGCCAGCTCACCAATAAAAAAGAATGAGCAGTTCTTC
.	TRBJ1-6	TRBV20-1	.	CSARGLRESSYNSPLHF	TGCAGTGCTAGAGGCTTGCGAGAGAGCTCCTATAATTCACCCCTCCACTTT
.	TRBJ1-6	TRBV6-5	.	CASSTLSGAHSPLHF	TGTGCCAGTTCCACCCTGTCTGGGGCTCATTCACCCCTCCACTTT
.	TRBJ2-3	TRBV30	.	CAWSLTADTQYF	TGTGCCTGGAGTTTAACAGCGGATACGCAGTATTTT
.	TRBJ2-6	TRBV10-3	.	CATFGGKTASQSGANVLTF	TGTGCTACGTTTGGGGGGAAAACGGCTAGTCAGTCTGGGGCCAACGTCCTGACTTTC
.	TRBJ2-4	TRBV5-8	.	CASNRLGTSLAKNIQYF	TGTGCCAGCAACCGGCTAGGGACATCCTTAGCCAAAAACATTCAGTACTTC
.	TRBJ2-5	TRBV20-1	.	CSARLSGCGQYF	TGCAGTGCTAGATTAAGCGGGTGCGGGCAGTACTTC
TRBD2	TRBJ2-3	TRBV29-1	few	CSVDGAGEADTQYF	TGCAGCGTTGATGGGGCGGGAGAAGCAGATACGCAGTATTTT
TRBD2	TRBJ2-1	TRBV27	few	CASTKGGPEFF	TGTGCCAGCACTAAGGGAGGGCCGGAGTTCTTC
TRBD2	TRBJ2-1	TRBV5-1	.	CASTVGLAGAAEQFF	TGCGCCAGCACGGTCGGACTAGCGGGGGCGGCTGAGCAGTTCTTC
TRBD1	TRBJ2-1	TRBV7-9	.	CASSLQQGTYNEQFF	TGTGCCAGCAGCCTTCAACAGGGGACCTACAATGAGCAGTTCTTC
.	TRBJ1-2	TRBV7-3	.	CASSLERDGVYGYTF	TGTGCCAGCAGTTTAGAACGGGACGGCGTCTATGGCTACACCTTC
.	TRBJ2-1	TRBV20-1	.	CSAPKPGQAHNEQFF	TGCAGCGCACCCAAGCCGGGCCAGGCCCACAATGAGCAGTTCTTC
TRBD2	TRBJ2-7	TRBV7-2	.	CAGSLGRGFYEQYF	TGTGCCGGCAGCTTGGGGCGGGGGTTCTACGAGCAGTACTTC
.	TRBJ1-2	TRBV5-1	.	CASSVDGLRGYTF	TGCGCCAGCAGCGTGGACGGGCTACGAGGCTACACCTTC
TRBD1	TRBJ2-4	TRBV7-2	.	CASSLRDRTYF	TGTGCCAGCAGCTTGAGGGACAGGACGTACTTC
.	TRBJ2-7	TRBV27	.	CASSLGASEQYF	TGTGCCAGCAGTCTTGGTGCCTCCGAGCAGTACTTC